Shown below are 19 T cell receptor beta chains from a single sample sequenced in a study of blood T cell repertoires in COVID-19. Produced via immunoSEQ multiplex PCR; TCRdb's table is partial and in-frame only. The profile shows 150,000 to 170,000 clones, approximately 80% of them singletons. The sequencing input was peripheral blood. The receptors come from a woman aged 55-70 years with acute or convalescent COVID-19.

This chain connects TRBV18 to TRBJ2-3; 9 bases fit TRBD1. The ends lost 4 bases at V and 3 bases at J; junction bases unmatched: 8. The CDR3 is made up of 16 amino acids. Germline V gives CDR1 KGHSH, CDR2 LQKENI. CDR3 DNA: TGTGCCAGCTCACTATTAACAGGGGGCGCGACAGATACGCAGTATTTT. This codes for CASSLLTGGATDTQYF.

The V and J genes are TRBV3-1 (or the pseudogene TRBV3-2) and TRBJ2-7; a weak D match, TRBD1 (6 bases). This CDR3 spans 13 amino acids. Trimming left V 1 base short and J 4 bases short, with 8 bases between. CDR1 is LGHDT and CDR2 is YNNKEL in the germline V gene (reference sequence). The CDR3 DNA follows: TGTGCCAGCAGCCAAGGAAGGGGGTACGAGCAGTACGTC. It encodes CASSQGRGYEQYV.

The chain employs TRBV10-2 and TRBJ1-2, with a tentative D call TRBD1 (6 bases). V shed 3 bases and J shed 0 bases, with 26 bases lying between them. The CDR3 is made up of 20 amino acids. Germline V gene data show CDR1 as WSHSY and CDR2 as SAAADI. The CDR3 region has the DNA TGCGCCAGCAGTGATCTGGGGGCCCGCAGCCCGGACCTTACTAACTATGGCTACACCTTC. Protein: CASSDLGARSPDLTNYGYTF.

This clone has only one observation. CDR3 residues: CASSSAGTGNYGYTF. As DNA, the CDR3 is TGTGCCAGCAGCTCGGCTGGGACAGGCAACTATGGCTACACCTTC. V gene TRBV7-3 combines with J gene TRBJ1-2, with 8 positions matching TRBD1. CDR1 and CDR2 from the germline V gene are SGHTA and FQGTGA. There are 15 residues in the CDR3. J lost 2 bases, V lost 4 bases, and 6 bases had no gene match. The full variable domain, with the rest looked up from reference TRBV7-3 and TRBJ1-2, is GAGVSQTPSNKVTEKGKYVELRCDPISGHTALYWYRQSLGQGPEFLIYFQGTGAADDSGLPNDRFFAVRPEGSVSTLKIQRTERGDSAVYLCASSSAGTGNYGYTFGSGTRLTVV.

This clone was observed once. The chain has TRBV24-1 and TRBJ2-5, with unresolved D. The CDR3 extends over 14 amino acids. Germline V gives CDR1 KGHDR, CDR2 SFDVKD. V was shortened by 3 bases and J by 5 bases, with 12 bases between the two germline ends. The CDR3 region has the DNA TGTGCCACCAGTGATGGTTCCGTGGAGGAGACCCAGTACTTC. The encoded protein is CATSDGSVEETQYF.

The chain is built from TRBV11-3 and TRBJ1-1, with D possibly matching TRBD1 (6 bases). In germline, CDR1 is SGHNT, CDR2 YENEEA. This CDR3 spans 16 amino acids. V was shortened by 4 bases and J by 3 bases, with 18 bases between the two germline ends. CDR3 DNA: TGTGCCAGCAGCTCCCGACGCGGGGGGCGAGACACTGAAGCTTTCTTT. It translates to CASSSRRGGRDTEAFF. Filled out from reference TRBV11-3 and TRBJ1-1, the complete variable domain reads EAGVVQSPRYKIIEKKQPVAFWCNPISGHNTLYWYLQNLGQGPELLIRYENEEAVDDSQLPKDRFSAERLKGVDSTLKIQPAELGDSAVYLCASSSRRGGRDTEAFFGQGTRLTVV.

The chain joins TRBV7-9 to TRBJ2-3, with 10 positions matching TRBD2. Losses at the gene ends were 4 bases for V and 1 base for J; bases not matched to a gene: 2. The CDR3 has 15 amino acids. CDR1 is SEHNR and CDR2 is FQNEAQ in the germline V gene (reference sequence). CDR3 bases: TGTGCCAGCAGCTACGGACTAGCGGGCACAGATACGCAGTATTTT. Translated: CASSYGLAGTDTQYF.

There are a few counts of this clone. The chain couples TRBV7-8 to TRBJ2-2; 8 bases align to TRBD1. Germline trimming cut 5 bases from V and 4 bases from J; bases unmatched to any gene: 9. Germline V gene sequence: CDR1 SGHVS, CDR2 FQNEAQ. The CDR3 totals 16 residues. The CDR3 loop is CASSPKVQGATGELFF. In DNA form, the CDR3 reads TGTGCCAGCAGCCCCAAGGTGCAGGGGGCCACCGGGGAGCTGTTTTTT. The full variable domain, in which reference TRBV7-8 and TRBJ2-2 provide the parts outside the CDR3, is GAGVSQSPRYKVAKRGQDVALRCDPISGHVSLFWYQQALGQGPEFLTYFQNEAQLDKSGLPSDRFFAERPEGSVSTLKIQRTQQEDSAVYLCASSPKVQGATGELFFGEGSRLTVL.

This clone was counted a few times. The rearrangement joins TRBV3-1 (or the pseudogene TRBV3-2) to TRBJ2-5, with TRBD1 matching 10 bases. CDR3 size: 15 residues. Germline V CDR1 and CDR2: LGHDT, YNNKEL (reference sequence). With 5 bases clipped from V and 9 bases from J, the junction kept 12 bases outside the gene matches. The CDR3 DNA sequence: TGTGCCAGCAGCGTTCGACAGGGGGCAAAGATGGCCCAGTACTTC. Translation gives CASSVRQGAKMAQYF.

This clone was found once. This sequence joins TRBV18 and TRBJ2-3; TRBD2 aligns across 14 bases. CDR3 size: 18 residues. Germline lookup yields CDR1 KGHSH and CDR2 LQKENI. The J segment lost 0 bases and the V segment lost 3 bases, leaving 5 bases of the junction unmatched. This chain's CDR3 is CASSPGLAGGASTDTQYF. In DNA form, the CDR3 reads TGTGCCAGCTCACCCGGACTAGCGGGGGGTGCTAGCACAGATACGCAGTATTTT.

The CDR3 reads CASSPQKPGQGGHGYTF. Written as DNA, the CDR3 is TGTGCCAGCTCACCACAGAAACCGGGACAGGGGGGCCATGGCTACACCTTC. The chain joins TRBV18 to TRBJ1-2; 11 bases map to TRBD1. The germline V gene has CDR1 KGHSH and CDR2 LQKENI. This CDR3 contains 17 residues. Losses at the gene ends were 1 base for V and 6 bases for J; bases not matched to a gene: 10.

V and J are TRBV3-1 (or the pseudogene TRBV3-2) and TRBJ1-2; 12 bases agree with TRBD1. The CDR3 contains 18 residues. V dropped 4 bases and J dropped 3; count of bases not matched to a gene: 12. Germline V gives CDR1 LGHDT, CDR2 YNNKEL (reference sequence). CDR3 sequence reads: CASSPTLGQGALDYGYTF. The CDR3 DNA reads TGTGCCAGCAGCCCAACGTTGGGACAGGGGGCGCTGGACTATGGCTACACCTTC.

The rearrangement joins TRBV6-5 to TRBJ2-7; TRBD1 matches 7 bases. This CDR3 contains 13 residues. The junction had 8 bases not matched to a gene; V was cut back by 6 bases and J by 6 bases. Germline V gene data show CDR1 as MNHEY and CDR2 as SVGAGI. CDR3 DNA sequence: TGTGCCAGCAGCAGGGCAGGGGGTCGCGAGCAGTACTTC. Translation gives CASSRAGGREQYF.

This clone has more than one count but fewer than ten. The chain has TRBV7-3 and TRBJ2-7; TRBD1 aligns across 10 bases. Germline loops: CDR1 SGHTA, CDR2 FQGTGA. The CDR3 contains 17 residues. V lost 0 bases and J lost 5; bases outside the gene matches: 10. The CDR3 region has the DNA TGTGCCAGCAGCTTAACGGGTACAGGACAGGGGGTAAACGAGCAGTACTTC. This translates into CASSLTGTGQGVNEQYF.

J is TRBJ1-5 and V is TRBV5-1, with 7 bases that match TRBD1. Germline trimming cut 4 bases from V and 1 base from J; bases unmatched to any gene: 5. Per germline, CDR1 SGHRS and CDR2 YFSETQ. This CDR3 is built from 15 residues. The CDR3 reads CASSATGVSNQPQHF. As DNA, the CDR3 is TGCGCCAGCAGCGCAACAGGGGTCAGCAATCAGCCCCAGCATTTT.

The genes are TRBV30 and TRBJ1-5; 7 bases line up with TRBD1. CDR1 and CDR2 (germline): GTSNPN, SVGIG (reference sequence). V was clipped by 1 base and J by 5 bases; unmatched bases: 2. CDR3 length: 13 residues. Written as DNA, the CDR3 is TGTGCCTGGAGTGACAGGGGAGATCAGCCCCAGCATTTT. It translates to CAWSDRGDQPQHF. Full variable domain (outside the CDR3, taken from reference TRBV30 and TRBJ1-5): SQTIHQWPATLVQPVGSPLSLECTVEGTSNPNLYWYRQAAGRGLQLLFYSVGIGQISSEVPQNLSASRPQDRQFILSSKKLLLSDSGFYLCAWSDRGDQPQHFGDGTRLSIL.

The rearrangement links TRBV2 to TRBJ1-5; TRBD1 agrees at 8 bases. The CDR3 covers 16 residues. Germline lookup yields CDR1 SNHLY and CDR2 FYNNEI. V shed 0 bases and J 9 bases; nucleotides not matched to a gene: 10. The CDR3, as DNA: TGTGCCAGCAGTGAAGCGCATCGGGCAGGGGGCGCGCCCCAGCATTTT. Its translation is CASSEAHRAGGAPQHF.

The chain carries TRBV12-5 and TRBJ2-3; 7 bases agree with TRBD2. The J segment lost 0 bases and the V segment lost 5 bases, leaving 5 bases of the junction unmatched. This CDR3 spans 15 amino acids. Germline CDR1 is LGHNT and CDR2 is FRNRAP. DNA for the CDR3: TGTGCTAGTGGTCCATACGGGGGGAGCACAGATACGCAGTATTTT. This gives the protein CASGPYGGSTDTQYF. Complete variable domain (other parts from reference TRBV12-5 and TRBJ2-3): DARVTQTPRHKVTEMGQEVTMRCQPILGHNTVFWYRQTMMQGLELLAYFRNRAPLDDSGMPKDRFSAEMPDATLATLKIQPSEPRDSAVYFCASGPYGGSTDTQYFGPGTRLTVL.

This rearrangement joins TRBV19 to TRBJ2-7; weak D call: TRBD1 (5 bases). The CDR3 has 16 residues. Between the trimmed V and J ends, which lost 4 bases and 4 bases, there was a span of 20 bases. Germline V gene lookup returns CDR1 LNHDA and CDR2 SQIVND (reference sequence). The CDR3 sequence: CASSRGASRALYEQYF. The DNA of the CDR3 is TGTGCCAGTAGTAGGGGCGCTAGTCGAGCCTTATACGAGCAGTACTTC.